This note documents a single T cell receptor (beta chain) sequence. Its target antigen remains unknown. Nothing much larger sits one base from this clone, and base qualities are not available. The data were taken from a study of control samples from healthy donors and cancer patients (dated by TCRdb to 2018 to 2021). At the junction V is shortened by 8 bases and J by 4 bases, with 14 bases in between. The cysteine opens and the phenylalanine closes a CDR3 of 13 amino acids. This entry keeps only the CDR3 DNA: 39 bases, framed from base 1. CDR1 MNHEY and CDR2 SVGAGI are derived from the germline V gene. Library construction relied on the immunoSEQ multiplex PCR assay. The table comes from immuneACCESS by way of TCRdb, which keeps in-frame sequences with V and J called. Part of the clones is missing from these tables; in studies checked, under half for an unresolved V gene and the rest for unknown reasons. This sample gives around 150,000 clones in total; approximately 94% of them show up just once. The ten most abundant clones make up 14% of the sample.

The receptor chain draws on TRBV6-5 and TRBJ1-1, with the D segment identity uncertain. The source of this sequence is a man aged 60 to 69 with colorectal cancer. The material sequenced was PBMCs. CDR3 region: CASQEAAGTEAFF. The DNA sequence follows: TGTGCCAGCCAGGAAGCGGCGGGCACTGAAGCTTTCTTT.